One and the same sample provided the 4 T cell receptor beta chains below, sequenced in a study of cytomegalovirus exposure and HLA in healthy donors. The PCR ran on 60 Vbeta and 13 Jbeta primers. The assay was immunoSEQ multiplex PCR, and TCRdb's table has in-frame clones only and misses some. The repertoire has 140,000 or so clones, just under 70% of them found once; the top ten carry about 4.5%. Input material: PBMCs. The receptors stem from a man between 60 and 75 years old in good health and CMV-seronegative.

This clone was seen once. This chain joins TRBV6-7 and TRBJ2-6; 11 nucleotides line up with TRBD2. TRBV6-7 is an ORF for which the function is uncertain. The V segment lost 5 bases and the J segment 0 bases; nucleotides outside the gene matches: 12. CDR3 length: 20 residues. CDR3: CASSRPNKLAGVSGANVLTF. The CDR3 DNA is TGTGCCAGCAGTAGGCCCAACAAACTAGCGGGAGTCTCTGGGGCCAACGTCCTGACTTTC.

The gene calls are TRBV6-5 and TRBJ1-5; D call uncertain. This CDR3 has 15 amino acids. Germline CDR1 is MNHEY and CDR2 is SVGAGI. V gave up 2 bases and J gave up 0 bases, with 8 bases separating them. CDR3 residues: CASSYIQFSNQPQHF. The DNA for the CDR3 is TGTGCCAGCAGTTACATTCAGTTTAGCAATCAGCCCCAGCATTTT.

This CDR3 reads CASSIDGRENTDTQYF. The CDR3 bases are TGTGCCAGTAGTATAGACGGGAGGGAGAACACAGATACGCAGTATTTT. The V call is TRBV19, the J call TRBJ2-3, with 8 bases aligning to TRBD2. Germline assignment: CDR1 LNHDA and CDR2 SQIVND (reference sequence). The CDR3 contains 16 residues. V trimming: 0 bases; J trimming: 2 bases; junction bases outside the gene matches: 4. Together with reference TRBV19 and TRBJ2-3, the CDR3 gives the full variable domain: DGGITQSPKYLFRKEGQNVTLSCEQNLNHDAMYWYRQDPGQGLRLIYYSQIVNDFQKGDIAEGYSVSREKKESFPLTVTSAQKNPTAFYLCASSIDGRENTDTQYFGPGTRLTVL.

This rearrangement joins TRBV30 to TRBJ2-1; 7 bases align to TRBD1. V dropped 3 bases and J dropped 5; count of bases not matched to a gene: 4. The germline V gene encodes CDR1 GTSNPN and CDR2 SVGIG (reference sequence). The CDR3 has 13 residues. CDR3 region: CAWSGDSHNEQFF. The DNA of the CDR3 is TGTGCCTGGAGCGGGGACAGCCACAATGAGCAGTTCTTC.